The next 26 T cell receptor beta chains were all read from a single sample in a study of T cell responses to AZD1222 COVID-19 vaccine. Method: immunoSEQ multiplex PCR; TCRdb's copy keeps in-frame clones and lacks some. The repertoire includes some 96,000 clones, about 89% of them detected once, and over 4% sits in the top ten. The sequencing used peripheral blood, collected on day 0 of MenACWY control vaccination. The origin of the receptors is an adult in good health.

This chain joins TRBV6-2 or TRBV6-3 and TRBJ2-3; 15 nucleotides agree with TRBD2. This CDR3 is built from 16 residues. Germline V lookup: CDR1 MNHEY, CDR2 SVGEGT. V lost 5 bases and J lost 5; bases outside the gene matches: 5. For the CDR3, the DNA is TGTGCCAGCAGTCCCAGGACTAGCGGGGGGGGAGATACGCAGTATTTT. It translates to CASSPRTSGGGDTQYF.

This clone was recorded once. The chain links TRBV18 to TRBJ2-7, with 7 bases fitting TRBD1. CDR1 is KGHSH, CDR2 LQKENI, per germline. The CDR3 spans 15 residues. J was trimmed by 3 bases and V by 4 bases; bases with no gene match: 9. CDR3 DNA: TGTGCCAGCTCACACCCGACAGGGAAAAACTACGAGCAGTACTTC. Its protein product is CASSHPTGKNYEQYF.

This rearrangement joins TRBV19 to TRBJ2-5; a weak D match, TRBD1 (6 bases). The CDR3 is 15 residues long. Trimming took 8 bases from V and 7 from J, leaving 23 bases between them. Germline CDR1 is LNHDA and CDR2 is SQIVND (reference sequence). CDR3 sequence reads: CASSIRPGSQGTQYF. The CDR3 DNA reads as TGTGCCAGTTCGATACGCCCAGGTTCACAGGGGACCCAGTACTTC.

For the CDR3, the DNA is TGTGCCAGCAGCTTGGTTAGGGGAAAAGGGCCTGGGGCCAACGTCCTGACTTTC. Encoded protein: CASSLVRGKGPGANVLTF. This chain joins TRBV5-4 and TRBJ2-6, with D possibly being TRBD1 (5 bases). This CDR3 has 18 amino acids. Germline assignment: CDR1 SGHNT and CDR2 YYREEE (reference sequence). V lost 0 bases to trimming and J lost 2 bases, with 15 bases between them.

The rearrangement uses TRBV5-1 and TRBJ2-1, with TRBD2 matching over 9 bases. Germline-derived CDR1 and CDR2 are SGHRS and YFSETQ. Trimming took 0 bases from V and 8 from J; bases not matched to a gene: 3. The length of the CDR3 is 14 residues. The CDR3 DNA is TGCGCCAGCAGCTTGGGGACTAGCGTCGATGAGCAGTTCTTC. Translated: CASSLGTSVDEQFF.

DNA for the CDR3: TGCAGCGTCGAGAAGCAGGAACTAGGGGCTTTCTTT. Translated: CSVEKQELGAFF. This chain joins TRBV29-1 and TRBJ1-1; unclear D gene. This CDR3 contains 12 residues. V was clipped by 6 bases and J by 11 bases, with 19 bases between them. The germline CDR1 and CDR2 sequences are SQVTM and ANQGSEA.

The CDR3 is CASSFVSGSYEQYF. The CDR3, as DNA: TGTGCCAGCAGTTTCGTTAGCGGGAGCTACGAGCAGTACTTC. This chain uses TRBV6-6 with TRBJ2-7, with 9 bases matching TRBD2. The CDR3 is made up of 14 amino acids. Germline CDR1 MNHNY, CDR2 SVGAGI (reference sequence). Unmatched junction bases numbered 4, after V lost 4 bases and J lost 3 bases.

The chain is built from TRBV11-2 and TRBJ1-4; a possible D gene is TRBD1 (6 bases). The V and J ends lost 6 bases and 2 bases respectively, with 19 bases between them. The CDR3 contains 17 residues. Germline CDR1 SGHAT, CDR2 FQNNGV. CDR3: CASRGGGSSDTNEKLFF. In DNA, the CDR3 is TGTGCCAGCAGAGGGGGTGGGTCCTCTGATACTAATGAAAAACTGTTTTTT.

The rearrangement links TRBV7-9 to TRBJ1-1; D gene uncertain. Germline CDR1 reads SEHNR; CDR2 reads FQNEAQ (reference sequence). This CDR3 is 13 amino acids long. V was trimmed by 3 bases and J by 5 bases, leaving 10 bases between them. CDR3 loop: CASSFEGGTEAFF. CDR3 nucleotide sequence: TGTGCCAGCAGCTTTGAGGGAGGAACTGAAGCTTTCTTT. Combining the CDR3 with reference TRBV7-9 and TRBJ1-1 gives the whole variable domain DTGVSQNPRHKITKRGQNVTFRCDPISEHNRLYWYRQTLGQGPEFLTYFQNEAQLEKSRLLSDRFSAERPKGSFSTLEIQRTEQGDSAMYLCASSFEGGTEAFFGQGTRLTVV.

The chain joins TRBV5-4 to TRBJ1-2; 8 bases are shared with TRBD1. Germline V gene lookup returns CDR1 SGHNT and CDR2 YYREEE (reference sequence). V lost 6 bases, J lost 8 bases, and 15 bases stayed unmatched. The length of the CDR3 is 15 residues. The CDR3 protein is CASKNLAGGSRGYTF. CDR3 coding DNA: TGTGCCAGCAAGAATCTGGCAGGGGGCTCTCGGGGCTACACCTTC. The whole variable domain, filled in from reference TRBV5-4 and TRBJ1-2, reads ETGVTQSPTHLIKTRGQQVTLRCSSQSGHNTVSWYQQALGQGPQFIFQYYREEENGRGNFPPRFSGLQFPNYSSELNVNALELDDSALYLCASKNLAGGSRGYTFGSGTRLTVV.

The chain recombines TRBV4-3 with TRBJ2-5; 13 nucleotides agree with TRBD2. V gave up 1 base and J gave up 3 bases; unmatched junction bases: 8. The CDR3 spans 18 residues. Per the germline V gene, CDR1 is LGHNA and CDR2 is YSLEER. DNA of the CDR3: TGCGCCAGCAGCCAAGGAGGGATTGGACTAGCGGGGGAAGAGACCCAGTACTTC. Its protein is CASSQGGIGLAGEETQYF.

This clone has more than one count but fewer than ten. The chain joins TRBV5-4 to TRBJ1-3, with D perhaps matching TRBD1 (5 bases). Germline lookup yields CDR1 SGHNT and CDR2 YYREEE (reference sequence). Trimming cost V 4 bases and J 7 bases, with 21 bases left between them. This CDR3 contains 16 residues. CDR3 region: CASSPGPGALGNTIYF. The CDR3 DNA sequence: TGTGCCAGCAGCCCGGGTCCCGGGGCCCTCGGGAACACCATATATTTT.

The chain joins TRBV9 to TRBJ2-1; D is tentatively TRBD1 or TRBD2 (8 bases each). V was trimmed by 4 bases and J by 7 bases, leaving 30 bases between them. CDR3 length: 19 amino acids. CDR1 and CDR2 (germline): SGDLS, YYNGEE. CDR3 sequence (DNA): TGTGCCAGCAGCACCTTTCCTTTAGGACAGGGTGGCGGGAGGAATGAGCAGTTCTTC. Amino acids: CASSTFPLGQGGGRNEQFF. Complete variable domain (other parts from reference TRBV9 and TRBJ2-1): DSGVTQTPKHLITATGQRVTLRCSPRSGDLSVYWYQQSLDQGLQFLIQYYNGEERAKGNILERFSAQQFPDLHSELNLSSLELGDSALYFCASSTFPLGQGGGRNEQFFGPGTRLTVL.

Concerning this clone: Other DNA sequences in the same sample also yield this CDR3. The chain couples TRBV28 to TRBJ1-2; no reliable D call. The CDR3 sequence is 12 residues long. CDR1 MDHEN and CDR2 SYDVKM come from the germline V gene. V was trimmed by 2 bases and J by 3 bases, leaving 4 bases between them. The CDR3 loop reads CASSLGDYGYTF. The CDR3 DNA reads as TGTGCCAGCAGTTTAGGGGACTATGGCTACACCTTC.

The chain combines TRBV2 with TRBJ2-5, with D possibly matching TRBD2 (7 bases). V gave up 7 bases and J gave up 0 bases, with 18 bases separating them. Germline-derived CDR1 and CDR2 are SNHLY and FYNNEI. The CDR3 runs to 16 residues. The CDR3 loop is CASTGGPYPYQETQYF. CDR3 DNA sequence: TGTGCCAGCACCGGGGGGCCCTACCCTTACCAAGAGACCCAGTACTTC.

This clone was observed a handful of times. V is TRBV2 and J is TRBJ2-7; no clear D. This CDR3 is 12 amino acids long. Trimming cost V 6 bases and J 5 bases, with 11 bases left between them. Per germline, CDR1 SNHLY and CDR2 FYNNEI. CDR3 in DNA: TGTGCCAGCAGCTTCCTCCTAGACGAGCAGTACTTC. Translation: CASSFLLDEQYF.

V usage is TRBV29-1 and J usage is TRBJ2-7; maybe TRBD1 (5 bases). The CDR3 runs to 13 residues. With 7 bases removed from V and 2 bases from J, the gap between germline ends came to 15 bases. Germline CDR1 SQVTM, CDR2 ANQGSEA. CDR3: CSAQDSNTYEQYF. CDR3 coding DNA: TGCAGCGCACAAGACAGCAATACCTACGAGCAGTACTTC.

The rearrangement joins TRBV7-8 to TRBJ1-1, with D hard to call. Trimming removed 3 bases from V and 9 bases from J, with 11 bases in between. The CDR3 has 12 residues. Germline V lookup: CDR1 SGHVS, CDR2 FQNEAQ. The CDR3 reads CASSLGDYKAFF. In DNA form, the CDR3 reads TGTGCCAGCAGCTTGGGTGATTATAAAGCTTTCTTT.

This chain uses TRBV6-1 with TRBJ1-6, with 9 nucleotides matching TRBD1. This CDR3 is 17 amino acids long. V was pared by 2 bases and J by 8 bases, with 10 bases of the junction left unmatched. Germline V lookup: CDR1 MNHNS, CDR2 SASEGT. The DNA for the CDR3 is TGTGCCAGCAGTGAACTTCGAGGCACAGGGGGCGATTCACCCCTCCACTTT. Encoded protein: CASSELRGTGGDSPLHF.

Here the CDR3 reads CASTTLGVSSYEQYF. Written as DNA, the CDR3 is TGTGCCAGCACCACCCTGGGGGTAAGCTCCTACGAGCAGTACTTC. This chain links TRBV28 with TRBJ2-7; D may correspond to TRBD1 or TRBD2 (5 bases each). CDR3 size: 15 residues. The germline V and J ends were trimmed by 7 bases and 0 bases, with 16 bases remaining between them. Germline V gene sequence: CDR1 MDHEN, CDR2 SYDVKM. The full variable domain, rest sourced from reference TRBV28 and TRBJ2-7, is DVKVTQSSRYLVKRTGEKVFLECVQDMDHENMFWYRQDPGLGLRLIYFSYDVKMKEKGDIPEGYSVSREKKERFSLILESASTNQTSMYLCASTTLGVSSYEQYFGPGTRLTVT.

The chain combines TRBV6-5 with TRBJ2-3; the D is unclear. The germline V gene encodes CDR1 MNHEY and CDR2 SVGAGI. The germline V and J ends were trimmed by 6 bases and 6 bases, with 10 bases remaining between them. The CDR3 covers 12 residues. DNA of the CDR3: TGTGCCAGCAGGGCAGGCAGCGATACGCAGTATTTT. Translated: CASRAGSDTQYF.

V and J are TRBV9 and TRBJ2-3; 7 bases match TRBD2. V lost 0 bases, J lost 2 bases, and 6 bases stayed unmatched. The CDR3 is 16 amino acids. Germline assignment: CDR1 SGDLS and CDR2 YYNGEE. CDR3 coding DNA: TGTGCCAGCAGCGTAGTGGCGGGAGTTCTCACAGATACGCAGTATTTT. Translation gives CASSVVAGVLTDTQYF. The full variable domain, completed using reference TRBV9 and TRBJ2-3, is DSGVTQTPKHLITATGQRVTLRCSPRSGDLSVYWYQQSLDQGLQFLIQYYNGEERAKGNILERFSAQQFPDLHSELNLSSLELGDSALYFCASSVVAGVLTDTQYFGPGTRLTVL.

CDR3 sequence: CASREGGSTGELFF. DNA of the CDR3: TGTGCCAGTAGGGAAGGGGGTAGCACCGGGGAGCTGTTTTTT. J is TRBJ2-2 and V is TRBV19; the D gene is possibly TRBD1 (6 bases). The V end was cut by 6 bases, the J end by 4 bases, with 12 bases between. CDR1 is LNHDA and CDR2 is SQIVND in the germline V gene (reference sequence). The CDR3 runs to 14 residues.

The chain has TRBV7-2 and TRBJ2-3, with D unclear. The CDR3 runs 14 residues. Germline V lookup: CDR1 SGHTA, CDR2 FQGNSA. Trimming pared 1 base from V and 0 bases from J, leaving 5 bases between. The DNA of the CDR3 is TGTGCCAGCAGCTTAGATAAAAGCACAGATACGCAGTATTTT. As protein: CASSLDKSTDTQYF. The whole variable domain, filled in from reference TRBV7-2 and TRBJ2-3, reads GAGVSQSPSNKVTEKGKDVELRCDPISGHTALYWYRQSLGQGLEFLIYFQGNSAPDKSGLPSDRFSAERTGGSVSTLTIQRTQQEDSAVYLCASSLDKSTDTQYFGPGTRLTVL.

The V and J genes are TRBV18 and TRBJ2-2; D is unclear. The germline gives CDR1 KGHSH, CDR2 LQKENI. The length of the CDR3 is 12 residues. Between the trimmed V and J ends, which lost 6 bases and 6 bases, there was a span of 8 bases. As DNA, the CDR3 is TGTGCCAGCTCCTCCGACTCCGGGGAGCTGTTTTTT. Translating it yields CASSSDSGELFF.

CDR3 amino acids: CASSPLGGGRNEQFF. The CDR3 region has the DNA TGTGCCAGCAGTCCCCTCGGCGGGGGGCGGAATGAGCAGTTCTTC. This chain joins TRBV27 and TRBJ2-1, with 8 bases identical to TRBD2. The V gene's germline CDR1 is MNHEY and CDR2 SMNVEV (reference sequence). CDR3 size: 15 residues. The V and J ends lost 5 bases and 7 bases, in that order; junction bases with no gene match: 10.